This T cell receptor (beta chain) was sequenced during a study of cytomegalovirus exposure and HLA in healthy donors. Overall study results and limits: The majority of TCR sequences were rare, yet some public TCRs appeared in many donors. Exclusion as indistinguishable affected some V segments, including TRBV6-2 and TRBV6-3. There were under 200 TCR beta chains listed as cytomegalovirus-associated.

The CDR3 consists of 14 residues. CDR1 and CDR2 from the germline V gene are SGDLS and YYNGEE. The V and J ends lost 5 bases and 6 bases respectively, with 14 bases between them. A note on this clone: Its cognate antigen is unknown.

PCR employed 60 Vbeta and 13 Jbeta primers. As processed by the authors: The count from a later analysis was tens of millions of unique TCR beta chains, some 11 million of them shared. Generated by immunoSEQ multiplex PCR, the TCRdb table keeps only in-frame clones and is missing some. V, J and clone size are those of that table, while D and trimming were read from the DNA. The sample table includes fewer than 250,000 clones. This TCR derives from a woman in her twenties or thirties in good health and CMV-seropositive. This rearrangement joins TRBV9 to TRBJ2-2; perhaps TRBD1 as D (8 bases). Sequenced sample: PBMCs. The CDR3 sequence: CASRLQGGSGELFF. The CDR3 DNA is TGTGCCAGCAGATTACAGGGGGGGTCCGGGGAGCTGTTTTTT.